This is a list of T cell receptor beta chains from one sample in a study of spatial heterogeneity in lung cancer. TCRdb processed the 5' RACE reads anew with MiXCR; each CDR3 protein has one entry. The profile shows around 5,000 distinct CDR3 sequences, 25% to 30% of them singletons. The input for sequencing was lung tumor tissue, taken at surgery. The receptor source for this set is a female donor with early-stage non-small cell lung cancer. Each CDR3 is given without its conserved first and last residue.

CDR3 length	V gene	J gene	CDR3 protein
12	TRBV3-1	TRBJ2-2	ASSQGVVHGELF
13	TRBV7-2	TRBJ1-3	ASSLAWGSGNTIY
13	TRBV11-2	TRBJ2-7	ASSLVLGSSYEQY
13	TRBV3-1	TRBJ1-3	ASSQVRTTGNTIY
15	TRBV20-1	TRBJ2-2	SAREPGLAANTGELF
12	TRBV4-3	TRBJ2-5	ASSRDRGEWTQY
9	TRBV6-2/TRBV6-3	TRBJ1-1	ASSFSTEAF
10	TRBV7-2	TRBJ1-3	ASSLTGNTIY
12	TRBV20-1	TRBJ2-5	SVLAGGGQETQY
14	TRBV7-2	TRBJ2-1	ASSLAFGGSRNEQF
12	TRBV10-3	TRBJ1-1	AISESTGNTEAF
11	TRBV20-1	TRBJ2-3	SARRTNTDTQY
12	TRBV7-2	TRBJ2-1	ASSSLAGYNEQF
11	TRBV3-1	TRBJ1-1	ASSQGQKLQAF
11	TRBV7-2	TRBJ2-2	ASSLALTGELF
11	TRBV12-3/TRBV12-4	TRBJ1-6	ASSLMPLRPLH
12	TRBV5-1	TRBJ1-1	ASSLHQGLAEAF
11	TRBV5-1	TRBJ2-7	ASREGATYEQY
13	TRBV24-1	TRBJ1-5	ATSEEGDSNQPQH
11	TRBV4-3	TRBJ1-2	ASSQVGTGGYT
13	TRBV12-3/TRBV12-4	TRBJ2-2	ASSTSGRNTGELF
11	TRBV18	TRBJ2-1	ASSPHVGNEQF
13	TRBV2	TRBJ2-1	ASSGGWGGYNEQF
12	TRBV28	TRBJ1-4	ASSWLVKDEKLF
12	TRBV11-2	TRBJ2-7	ASSLGGSDYEQY
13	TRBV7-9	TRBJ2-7	ASSLAPDGPYEQY
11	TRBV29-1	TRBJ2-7	STLTGGAGEQY
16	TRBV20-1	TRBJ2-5	SARVPSGLTSGGETQY
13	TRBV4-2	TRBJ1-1	ASSHSTGRNTEAF
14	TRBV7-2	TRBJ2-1	ASSLRGRGGQNEQF
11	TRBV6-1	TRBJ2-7	ASSRGQEYEQY
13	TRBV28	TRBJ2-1	ASTLTGKRGNEQF
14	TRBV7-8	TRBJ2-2	ASSERGLANTGELF
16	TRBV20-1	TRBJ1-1	SARAPGQVMGAYTEAF
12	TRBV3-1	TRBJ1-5	ASSQDASNQPQH
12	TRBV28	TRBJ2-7	ASSFRGKPYEQY
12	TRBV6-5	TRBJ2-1	ASSFRLATNEQF
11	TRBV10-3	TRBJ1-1	AIGGTVNTEAF
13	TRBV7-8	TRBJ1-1	ASSLDRAMNTEAF
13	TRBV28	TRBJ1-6	ASRELRSYNSPLH
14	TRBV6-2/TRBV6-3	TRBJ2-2	ASSSYTAGGIGELF
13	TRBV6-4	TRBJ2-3	ASSDRGASTDTQY
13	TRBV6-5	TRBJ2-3	ASSYGRGDTDTQY
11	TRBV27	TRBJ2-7	ASSLRPAYEQY
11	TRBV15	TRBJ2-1	ATSSPDVHEQF
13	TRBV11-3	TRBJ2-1	ASSFRQGGYNEQF
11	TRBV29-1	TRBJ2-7	SVEEDRQGEQY
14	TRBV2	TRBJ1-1	ASSEALWGENTEAF
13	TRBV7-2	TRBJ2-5	ASSFASGGRGTQY
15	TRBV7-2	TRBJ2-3	ASSPAGGTPVRGTQY